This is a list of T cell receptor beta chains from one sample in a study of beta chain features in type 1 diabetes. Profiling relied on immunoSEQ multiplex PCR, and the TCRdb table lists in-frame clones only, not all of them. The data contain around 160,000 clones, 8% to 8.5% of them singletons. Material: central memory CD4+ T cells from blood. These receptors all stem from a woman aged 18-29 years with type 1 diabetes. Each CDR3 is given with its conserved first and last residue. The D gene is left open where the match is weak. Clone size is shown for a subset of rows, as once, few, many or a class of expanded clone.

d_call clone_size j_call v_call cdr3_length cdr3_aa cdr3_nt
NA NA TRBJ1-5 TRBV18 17 CASSPGIGGAWGQPQHF TGTGCCAGCTCACCTGGGATCGGGGGGGCTTGGGGTCAGCCCCAGCATTTT
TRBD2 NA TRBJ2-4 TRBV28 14 CASSWTSGNNIQYF TGTGCCAGCAGTTGGACTAGCGGGAACAACATTCAGTACTTC
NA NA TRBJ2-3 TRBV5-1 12 CASSDSTDTQYF TGCGCCAGCTCGGACAGTACAGATACGCAGTATTTT
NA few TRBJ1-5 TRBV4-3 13 CASSQDGGQPQHF TGCGCCAGCAGCCAAGACGGTGGTCAGCCCCAGCATTTT
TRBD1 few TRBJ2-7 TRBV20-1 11 CSTGQGNEQYF TGCAGTACCGGACAGGGCAACGAGCAGTACTTC
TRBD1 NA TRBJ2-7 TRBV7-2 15 CASSSEWDSSYEQYF TGTGCCAGCAGCTCGGAATGGGACAGTTCCTACGAGCAGTACTTC
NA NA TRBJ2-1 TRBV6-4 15 CASSGSGARFHEQFF TGTGCCAGCAGTGGATCCGGTGCTAGATTCCATGAGCAGTTCTTC
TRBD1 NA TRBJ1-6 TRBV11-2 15 CASSPNRGPNSPLHF TGTGCCAGCAGCCCTAACAGGGGGCCTAATTCACCCCTCCACTTT
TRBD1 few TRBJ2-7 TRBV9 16 CASSGRGQVSSYEQYF TGTGCCAGCAGCGGTAGGGGGCAGGTTAGCTCCTACGAGCAGTACTTC
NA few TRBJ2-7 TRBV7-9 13 CASSLNSGWEQYF TGTGCCAGCAGCTTAAACAGTGGCTGGGAGCAGTACTTC